Listed below are T cell receptor beta chains from one sample, sequenced in a study of T cell responses to AZD1222 COVID-19 vaccine. The repertoire was sequenced with immunoSEQ multiplex PCR; TCRdb's copy has only in-frame clones and lacks some. The data show roughly 71,000 clones, roughly 85% seen once. Source: peripheral blood, taken on day 0 of AZD1222 vaccination. The source of these receptors is an adult in good health. CDR3s include the opening cysteine and the closing phenylalanine or tryptophan. The D gene is left open where the match is weak. For some rows the clone size is stated as once, few or many, or as a class when expanded; others skip it.

V,size,D,J,CDR3,DNA
TRBV10-2,-,TRBD2,TRBJ2-4,CATELAGNGNIQYF,TGCGCCACTGAGCTAGCGGGAAACGGCAACATTCAGTACTTC
TRBV7-9,few,TRBD1,TRBJ1-2,CASSLDRGGYTF,TGTGCCAGCAGTTTGGACAGGGGTGGCTACACCTTC
TRBV4-1,-,TRBD1,TRBJ2-4,CASSSSPGGTKNIQYF,TGCGCCAGCAGTTCCTCACCAGGGGGTACCAAAAACATTCAGTACTTC
TRBV25-1,once,TRBD2,TRBJ2-3,CASSGTGGARTDTQYF,TGTGCCAGCAGTGGGACGGGGGGGGCCCGCACAGATACGCAGTATTTT
TRBV5-1,-,-,TRBJ1-3,CASSLDPGASSPSRNTIYF,TGCGCCAGCAGCTTGGATCCAGGGGCTAGCTCCCCCTCTAGAAACACCATATATTTT
TRBV27,-,TRBD1,TRBJ1-6,CASAPITGDVSSPLHF,TGTGCCAGTGCCCCAATAACAGGGGATGTTAGTTCACCCCTCCACTTT
TRBV12-2,few,-,TRBJ1-2,CASRLEAIRTF,TGTGCAAGTCGCTTAGAAGCGATCCGCACCTTC
TRBV19,many,TRBD2,TRBJ2-3,CASSLSGSSLAQYF,TGTGCCAGTAGCCTAAGCGGGAGTTCCCTTGCGCAGTATTTT
TRBV19,-,-,TRBJ1-3,CASTQANGNTIYF,TGTGCCAGTACTCAGGCCAACGGAAACACCATATATTTT
TRBV9,-,-,TRBJ1-4,CASSSAGPGVGHEKLFF,TGTGCCAGCAGCTCTGCCGGGCCCGGCGTGGGTCACGAAAAACTGTTTTTT
TRBV6-5,-,-,TRBJ1-2,CASSILNSQGYTF,TGTGCCAGCAGTATCCTCAATTCGCAAGGCTACACCTTC
TRBV27,-,-,TRBJ2-1,CASSPGQREQFF,TGTGCCAGCAGTCCTGGACAACGGGAGCAGTTCTTC
TRBV9,-,-,TRBJ2-1,CASSETGDSAEQFF,TGTGCCAGCAGCGAAACCGGGGACTCTGCGGAGCAGTTCTTC
TRBV5-1,once,-,TRBJ2-5,CASSLMGVEETQYF,TGCGCCAGCAGCTTGATGGGTGTTGAAGAGACCCAGTACTTC
TRBV5-4,-,-,TRBJ2-7,CASSSKEGNEQYF,TGTGCCAGCAGCTCAAAGGAGGGAAACGAGCAGTACTTC
TRBV6-5,-,-,TRBJ1-6,CASLGGGGNSPLHF,TGTGCCAGCCTAGGGGGAGGGGGTAATTCACCCCTCCACTTT
TRBV5-1,few,-,TRBJ2-1,CASSPVGPANEQFF,TGCGCCAGCAGCCCCGTGGGCCCGGCCAATGAGCAGTTCTTC
TRBV7-9,-,-,TRBJ1-2,CASSPIIGVGYGYTF,TGTGCCAGCAGCCCTATCATTGGGGTGGGCTATGGCTACACCTTC
TRBV21-1,-,-,TRBJ2-7,CASSTRDPRSYEQYF,TGTGCCAGCAGCACCCGGGACCCACGGTCGTACGAGCAGTACTTC
TRBV3-1/TRBV3-2,-,TRBD1,TRBJ2-7,CASSHGTGAPFQREQYF,TGTGCCAGCAGCCATGGGACAGGGGCCCCTTTTCAACGTGAGCAGTACTTC
TRBV2,-,TRBD2,TRBJ2-1,CASRTSGYYNEQFF,TGTGCCAGCCGGACTAGCGGATATTACAATGAGCAGTTCTTC
TRBV11-3,-,TRBD1,TRBJ2-7,CASSLFGQGHGNEQYF,TGTGCCAGCAGCTTATTCGGACAGGGCCATGGGAACGAGCAGTACTTC
TRBV4-1,-,TRBD1,TRBJ1-2,CASSQMGQGVIGYTF,TGCGCCAGCAGCCAGATGGGCCAGGGGGTAATCGGCTACACCTTC
TRBV14,once,TRBD2,TRBJ2-7,CASSQDLAGEKQYF,TGTGCCAGCAGCCAAGATCTAGCGGGGGAGAAGCAGTACTTC
TRBV7-6,-,-,TRBJ2-5,CASSLRVPGQETQYF,TGTGCCAGCAGCTTACGGGTCCCGGGCCAAGAGACCCAGTACTTC
TRBV12-5,few,TRBD2,TRBJ2-5,CASGLRLAGGFQETQYF,TGTGCTAGTGGACTGCGACTAGCGGGGGGCTTCCAAGAGACCCAGTACTTC
TRBV9,-,-,TRBJ1-2,CASSVGGDYGYTF,TGTGCCAGCAGCGTGGGGGGCGACTATGGCTACACCTTC
TRBV6-5,-,TRBD1,TRBJ1-4,CASTQGAGLNEKLFF,TGTGCCAGCACCCAGGGGGCAGGGCTTAATGAAAAACTGTTTTTT
TRBV9,-,TRBD1,TRBJ1-2,CASSAWDSPNYGYTF,TGTGCCAGCAGCGCATGGGACAGCCCTAACTATGGCTACACCTTC
TRBV5-6,-,-,TRBJ2-2,CASSLAAGSQISGELFF,TGTGCCAGCAGTCTGGCGGCAGGGTCCCAAATATCCGGGGAGCTGTTTTTT